This T cell receptor (beta chain) appears in the sequencing data of a study of cytomegalovirus exposure and HLA in healthy donors. Study in general: Previous work identified around 120 million unique TCR beta sequences from 150 million to 200 million T cells. Study-wide results and caveats: Presence/absence analyses supposed approximately even sequencing depth among donors. As a later analysis showed, a missense DCLRE1C variant was linked to trimming of TCR beta V- and J-genes.

PCR involved 60 Vbeta and 13 Jbeta primers. Only in-frame clones appear in the TCRdb table, and some are missing; sequencing was by immunoSEQ multiplex PCR. With 90,000 to 100,000 clones in the sample, the ten largest clones hold around 3.4%. This CDR3 comprises 16 residues. Germline V lookup: CDR1 SQVTM, CDR2 ANQGSEA. Trimming removed 6 bases from V and 7 bases from J; junction bases left unmatched: 16. In regard to this clone: Its antigen is unknown.

The receptor was derived from a woman in her 30s in good health and CMV-seronegative. The gene calls are TRBV29-1 and TRBJ2-1; 9 bases line up with TRBD1. The sequencing sample was made of PBMCs. The CDR3 region is CSVGGAGTGTGNEQFF. For the CDR3, the DNA is TGCAGCGTCGGCGGGGCAGGGACAGGGACGGGGAATGAGCAGTTCTTC.